This is a list of T cell receptor beta chains from one sample in a study of T cell responses to AZD1222 COVID-19 vaccine. Using immunoSEQ multiplex PCR, the repertoire was profiled, and TCRdb retains in-frame clones only, with some absent. Altogether 140,000 or so clones are present, under 95% being singletons, with the ten largest covering around 8%. The sample here was peripheral blood, taken 28 days after the second dose of the MenACWY control vaccine. All receptors come from an adult who received the MenACWY meningococcal vaccine as a control. Each CDR3 is given with its conserved first and last residue. D genes are given only for firm matches. Size is omitted from some rows. Given values are once, few, many or a class for expanded clones.

.	TRBV6-5	TRBJ1-5	15	.	CASSLGPSEGQPQHF	TGTGCCAGCAGTCTGGGCCCTTCAGAGGGTCAGCCCCAGCATTTT
.	TRBV5-4	TRBJ2-3	15	.	CASTLASMGTDTQYF	TGTGCCAGCACGCTAGCATCTATGGGCACAGATACGCAGTATTTT
.	TRBV2	TRBJ2-1	15	.	CASSVNSQGHNEQFF	TGTGCCAGCAGTGTCAACAGTCAAGGGCACAATGAGCAGTTCTTC
TRBD1	TRBV4-1	TRBJ1-4	17	.	CASSQDVAGTEYRKLFF	TGCGCCAGCAGCCAAGACGTGGCAGGGACAGAATACCGAAAACTGTTTTTT
.	TRBV18	TRBJ2-5	13	.	CASSPPSTETQYF	TGTGCCAGCTCACCACCTTCCACAGAGACCCAGTACTTC
.	TRBV3-1/TRBV3-2	TRBJ1-5	15	.	CASSQGEASNQPQHF	TGTGCCAGCAGCCAAGGAGAAGCTAGCAATCAGCCCCAGCATTTT
TRBD2	TRBV19	TRBJ2-1	15	once	CASTRLAGGTDEQFF	TGTGCCAGTACTCGACTAGCGGGGGGCACGGATGAGCAGTTCTTC
TRBD1	TRBV3-1/TRBV3-2	TRBJ2-7	16	.	CASARRTGAFTYEQYF	TGTGCCAGCGCCCGTAGAACAGGGGCTTTTACCTACGAGCAGTACTTC
TRBD2	TRBV12-3/TRBV12-4	TRBJ2-1	13	.	CASSPGLVNEQFF	TGTGCCAGCAGTCCGGGACTAGTCAATGAGCAGTTCTTC
TRBD2	TRBV5-1	TRBJ2-5	15	.	CASSLVGGRGETQYF	TGCGCCAGCAGCTTGGTTGGCGGGAGAGGAGAGACCCAGTACTTC
.	TRBV27	TRBJ2-3	12	.	CASSLSLRTQYF	TGTGCCAGCAGTTTATCTTTACGTACGCAGTATTTT
.	TRBV3-1/TRBV3-2	TRBJ2-2	13	.	CASRQWGEWELFF	TGTGCCAGCAGGCAATGGGGCGAATGGGAGCTGTTTTTT
.	TRBV6-6	TRBJ2-3	15	.	CASTGRGLGTDTQYF	TGTGCCAGCACCGGGCGGGGATTGGGCACAGATACGCAGTATTTT
.	TRBV19	TRBJ2-5	12	.	CASSPGKETQYF	TGTGCCAGTAGTCCAGGGAAGGAGACCCAGTACTTC
.	TRBV9	TRBJ2-1	14	.	CASSVGGADQNQFF	TGTGCCAGCAGCGTGGGGGGAGCCGACCAAAACCAATTCTTC
TRBD2	TRBV28	TRBJ2-4	14	.	CASSPGLAENIQYF	TGTGCCAGCAGCCCTGGACTAGCGGAAAACATTCAGTACTTC
TRBD2	TRBV7-3	TRBJ2-3	17	.	CASSPGLAGGLTDTQYF	TGTGCCAGCAGCCCAGGACTAGCGGGAGGGCTCACAGATACGCAGTATTTT
TRBD2	TRBV7-2	TRBJ2-1	14	.	CASSEQSGGNEQFF	TGTGCCAGCAGCGAACAAAGCGGGGGGAATGAGCAGTTCTTC
.	TRBV3-1/TRBV3-2	TRBJ2-2	14	.	CASSQDFVAGELFF	TGTGCCAGCAGCCAAGATTTTGTCGCCGGGGAGCTGTTTTTT
.	TRBV19	TRBJ2-1	12	.	CASSPIGRLQFF	TGTGCCAGTAGCCCCATTGGAAGATTGCAGTTCTTC
.	TRBV11-2	TRBJ1-1	13	.	CASSLLGGSEAFF	TGTGCCAGCAGCTTGTTAGGAGGCTCTGAAGCTTTCTTT
TRBD1	TRBV6-5	TRBJ1-4	16	.	CASSYSRGGGGEKLFF	TGTGCCAGCAGTTACTCGAGAGGGGGCGGAGGAGAAAAACTGTTTTTT
.	TRBV3-1/TRBV3-2	TRBJ2-2	18	.	CASSQDSEQGANTGELFF	TGTGCCAGCAGCCAAGATTCCGAACAGGGAGCGAACACCGGGGAGCTGTTTTTT
.	TRBV6-5	TRBJ2-3	13	.	CASSFENTDTQYF	TGTGCCAGCAGTTTTGAAAATACAGATACGCAGTATTTT
TRBD1	TRBV5-7	TRBJ2-1	19	.	CASSIRPDRVDCGDNEQFF	TGTGCCAGCAGCATCCGGCCCGACAGGGTGGATTGTGGGGACAATGAGCAGTTCTTC
.	TRBV19	TRBJ1-2	14	few	CASRSQAANYGYTF	TGTGCCAGTAGATCACAGGCAGCTAACTATGGCTACACCTTC
TRBD1	TRBV7-3	TRBJ1-1	15	.	CASSLQGAGNTEAFF	TGTGCCAGCAGCTTGCAGGGGGCGGGGAACACTGAAGCTTTCTTT
TRBD1	TRBV7-9	TRBJ1-1	16	.	CASSSGTGTFGTEAFF	TGTGCCAGCAGCTCCGGGACAGGGACCTTCGGAACTGAAGCTTTCTTT
TRBD2	TRBV4-3	TRBJ2-4	17	once	CASSAGGPSLAKNIQYF	TGCGCCAGCAGTGCGGGGGGGCCCTCTCTAGCCAAAAACATTCAGTACTTC
.	TRBV28	TRBJ1-5	14	once	CATLPTGTGRPQHF	TGTGCCACCCTACCCACGGGGACCGGGCGGCCCCAGCATTTT
.	TRBV7-2	TRBJ2-7	13	.	CASKTDALGEQYF	TGTGCCAGCAAGACAGATGCCTTGGGGGAGCAGTACTTC
.	TRBV5-4	TRBJ1-1	16	once	CASSRAGGARDTEAFF	TGTGCCAGCAGCCGGGCTGGGGGGGCGCGGGACACTGAAGCTTTCTTT
TRBD1	TRBV7-9	TRBJ2-5	13	.	CASSSSGGETQYF	TGTGCCAGCAGTTCCTCAGGGGGCGAGACCCAGTACTTC
.	TRBV7-2	TRBJ2-5	14	.	CASSLGGAGDTQYF	TGTGCCAGCAGCTTAGGAGGGGCCGGGGACACCCAGTACTTC
.	TRBV9	TRBJ1-1	15	.	CASSVGALGNTEAFF	TGTGCCAGCAGCGTAGGGGCGTTAGGGAACACTGAAGCTTTCTTT
.	TRBV18	TRBJ1-1	11	.	CASTRNTEAFF	TGTGCCAGCACCAGAAACACTGAAGCTTTCTTT
.	TRBV2	TRBJ1-5	16	.	CASSLSRGFSNQPQHF	TGTGCCAGCAGTCTGTCACGAGGGTTTAGCAATCAGCCCCAGCATTTT
TRBD1	TRBV19	TRBJ1-1	15	.	CASSIGQGVNTEAFF	TGTGCCAGTAGTATAGGGCAGGGGGTGAACACTGAAGCTTTCTTT
.	TRBV28	TRBJ2-3	14	.	CASSLGGGSDTQYF	TGTGCCAGCAGTTTAGGTGGGGGATCAGATACGCAGTATTTT
TRBD1	TRBV7-2	TRBJ2-7	14	once	CASSLGGQGWEQYF	TGTGCCAGCAGCTTAGGGGGACAGGGTTGGGAGCAGTACTTC
.	TRBV4-1	TRBJ1-3	15	.	CASSQEGVRGNTIYF	TGCGCCAGCAGCCAAGAAGGGGTCCGCGGAAACACCATATATTTT